What follows are 17 T cell receptor beta chains derived from one specimen sequenced in a study of T cell repertoires in cytomegalovirus infection. No antigens are known for them. MiXCR, run by TCRdb on the reads, gives a single entry per CDR3 protein. Of roughly 350,000 distinct CDR3 sequences in the sample, around a third were seen once. The specimen comprised cultured PBMCs, sampled from culture after CMV antigen stimulation. Receptor source: a human donor in good health (CMV status not recorded). Some clones in this sample may be carry-over from other donors' samples.

The genes are TRBV20-1 and TRBJ2-4; D ambiguous. Trimming left V 3 bases short and J 0 bases short, with 15 bases between. From germline, CDR1 is DFQATT and CDR2 SNEGSKA (reference sequence). The CDR3 extends over 16 amino acids. CDR3: CSASHGFRIAKNIQYF. CDR3 DNA: TGCAGTGCTAGTCATGGTTTTAGGATAGCCAAAAACATTCAGTACTTC.

The chain couples TRBV27 to TRBJ1-1; TRBD1 might be the D (5 bases). Germline CDR1 and CDR2: MNHEY and SMNVEV (reference sequence). V shed 8 bases and J shed 11 bases, with 21 bases lying between them. This CDR3 has 13 amino acids. In DNA form, the CDR3 reads TGTGCCAGCCGAGTGTGGGGGATGAACGAGGCTTTCTTT. It encodes CASRVWGMNEAFF.

The chain has TRBV12-5 and TRBJ2-1, with a possible D match to TRBD1 (5 bases). The CDR3 contains 13 residues. Looked up from germline, CDR1 is LGHNT and CDR2 is FRNRAP. V dropped 4 bases and J dropped 9 bases, with 13 bases sitting between them. The CDR3: CASGSRQFTEQFF. Here the CDR3 DNA reads TGTGCTAGTGGTTCAAGACAGTTTACTGAGCAGTTCTTC.

The chain uses TRBV12-3 or TRBV12-4 and TRBJ1-1; D gene ambiguous. The CDR3 sequence is 11 residues long. V was trimmed by 0 bases and J by 11 bases, leaving 7 bases between them. The CDR3 sequence is CASSLASLAFF. As DNA, the CDR3 is TGTGCCAGCAGTTTAGCTTCCTTGGCTTTCTTT.

This clonotype showed up many times. The chain is built from TRBV7-8 and TRBJ1-5; TRBD1 agrees at 7 bases. Germline V gives CDR1 SGHVS, CDR2 FQNEAQ. There are 15 residues in the CDR3. With V trimmed by 6 bases and J by 0 bases, 5 bases remained unmatched. CDR3 sequence reads: CASSQGGDSNQPQHF. The CDR3 DNA reads TGTGCCAGCAGTCAGGGGGGGGATAGCAATCAGCCCCAGCATTTT.

This clonotype has just a few counts. The chain links TRBV7-7 to TRBJ2-5; D gene uncertain. V lost 4 bases and J lost 5, with 17 bases in between. This CDR3 is 15 amino acids long. Germline CDR1 is SSHAT and CDR2 is FNYEAQ (reference sequence). This CDR3 reads CASSSRLSLGETQYF. CDR3 sequence (DNA): TGTGCCAGCAGCTCACGACTCTCCCTAGGGGAGACCCAGTACTTC.

This clonotype turned up a few times. This sequence joins TRBV12-3 or TRBV12-4 and TRBJ1-5; D is unresolved. The length of the CDR3 is 15 residues. Trimming removed 1 base at V and 4 bases at J, with 11 bases between. The DNA for the CDR3 is TGTGCCAGCAGTTTAGACGGGTCCGTAAATCAGCCCCAGCATTTT. Amino acid sequence: CASSLDGSVNQPQHF.

The rearrangement joins TRBV2 to TRBJ2-7, with 7 bases lining up with TRBD1. V dropped 5 bases and J dropped 3; count of bases not matched to a gene: 13. This CDR3 spans 16 amino acids. The germline CDR1 and CDR2 sequences are SNHLY and FYNNEI. CDR3 loop: CASSTYRGRLSYEQYV. The DNA of the CDR3 is TGTGCCAGCAGTACTTACAGGGGCCGCCTCAGCTACGAGCAGTACGTC.

V gene TRBV7-2 combines with J gene TRBJ1-4; 7 bases are a match to TRBD1. In germline, CDR1 is SGHTA, CDR2 FQGNSA. The J segment lost 8 bases and the V segment lost 5 bases, leaving 11 bases of the junction unmatched. The length of the CDR3 is 15 residues. The CDR3 DNA reads TGTGCCAGCAGCATCACGGGGGCACAGGGGGAAAAACTGTTTTTT. As protein: CASSITGAQGEKLFF.

This clonotype came up a few times. The CDR3 loop is CASSYRAGAYNEQFF. As DNA, the CDR3 is TGTGCCAGCAGTTACAGAGCGGGGGCCTACAATGAGCAGTTCTTC. The chain is built from TRBV6-6 and TRBJ2-1; TRBD2 matches at 8 bases. The length of the CDR3 is 15 residues. CDR1 is MNHNY and CDR2 is SVGAGI in the germline V gene (reference sequence). J was trimmed by 2 bases and V by 2 bases; bases with no gene match: 2.

This chain joins TRBV10-3 and TRBJ1-5; D is perhaps TRBD1 (5 bases). This CDR3 is built from 13 residues. The V end lost 0 bases, the J end lost 9 bases, and 9 bases lay between the germline ends. Germline V lookup: CDR1 ENHRY, CDR2 SYGVKD. In nucleotides, the CDR3 is TGTGCCATCAGTGAGTCGGGGCAACTGCCCCAGCATTTT. This codes for CAISESGQLPQHF.

The CDR3 sequence: CASSIQGSPLHF. In DNA form, the CDR3 reads TGTGCCAGCAGCATACAGGGCTCCCCCCTCCACTTT. V and J are TRBV7-2 and TRBJ1-6; tentatively, D is TRBD1 (6 bases). Deletions cut 5 bases from V and 13 bases from J, with 12 bases between. CDR3 length equals 12 residues. Per germline, CDR1 SGHTA and CDR2 FQGNSA. The full variable domain, its missing parts supplied by reference TRBV7-2 and TRBJ1-6, is GAGVSQSPSNKVTEKGKDVELRCDPISGHTALYWYRQSLGQGLEFLIYFQGNSAPDKSGLPSDRFSAERTGGSVSTLTIQRTQQEDSAVYLCASSIQGSPLHFGNGTRLTVT.

This clonotype was observed a few times. The chain joins TRBV29-1 to TRBJ2-5; D is possibly TRBD2 (6 bases). Trimming took off 7 bases at V and 2 bases at J, with 14 bases between the two ends. Germline CDR1 SQVTM, CDR2 ANQGSEA. The length of the CDR3 is 13 residues. Here the CDR3 reads CSGSSGVQETQYF. The CDR3 nucleotides are TGCAGCGGTAGCTCGGGAGTGCAAGAGACCCAGTACTTC.

This clonotype occurred a few times. This chain uses TRBV4-1 with TRBJ1-1; 12 nucleotides match TRBD1. After removal of 5 bases from V and 5 bases from J, the junction contained 9 bases not matched to a gene. CDR1 is MGHRA and CDR2 is YSYEKL in the germline V gene. The CDR3 totals 16 residues. CDR3 sequence: CASSSIGTGGKTEAFF. The CDR3 bases are TGCGCCAGCAGCTCCATCGGGACAGGGGGCAAAACTGAAGCTTTCTTT.

V usage is TRBV5-1 and J usage is TRBJ1-1; perhaps TRBD1 as D (5 bases). The CDR3 contains 13 residues. Germline values: CDR1 SGHRS, CDR2 YFSETQ. V was trimmed by 5 bases and J by 2 bases, leaving 10 bases between them. The CDR3 DNA sequence: TGCGCCAGCAGGCCGACAGAAAACACTGAAGCTTTCTTT. It is translated as CASRPTENTEAFF.

This chain uses TRBV28 with TRBJ2-1, with D unresolved. The CDR3 has 15 residues. The V and J ends lost 5 bases and 0 bases respectively, with 11 bases between them. Germline V gives CDR1 MDHEN, CDR2 SYDVKM. In DNA, the CDR3 is TGTGCCAGCAGTCTGGTGCGGAACTCCTACAATGAGCAGTTCTTC. This codes for CASSLVRNSYNEQFF.

This sequence joins TRBV7-6 and TRBJ2-7; 8 bases are shared with TRBD1. The CDR3 is made up of 16 amino acids. J lost 3 bases, V lost 0 bases, and 7 bases had no gene match. Germline V gives CDR1 SGHVS, CDR2 FNYEAQ. CDR3 DNA: TGTGCCAGCAGCTTAGCACTTCAGGGGGCTTTCTACGAGCAGTACTTC. This sequence encodes CASSLALQGAFYEQYF.